The clone carrying this T cell receptor beta chain came up a few times. The antigen remains undetermined. These data belong to a study of blood T cells in healthy people across ages. This CDR3 contains 13 residues. Sample-barcoded 5' priming and a J-beta primer mix drove a second PCR of about 6 to 12 cycles. From the 5' RACE reads, TCRdb called clonotypes with MiXCR, one entry per CDR3 protein. This table holds over 950,000 distinct CDR3 sequences, roughly 51% found once. Whole-study results and caveats: Shifts in expanded clonotypes may have been confounded by donor CMV status, which was unknown. Both higher diversity and more naive CD4+ cells marked long-lived donors when set against aged donors.

This receptor was identified in a woman in her sixties in good health. Input material: blood. This rearrangement joins TRBV12-3 or TRBV12-4 to TRBJ2-7; D perhaps matches TRBD1 (6 bases). The J call may be mistaken, given a closer DNA end match to TRBJ2-5. CDR3 residues: CASADRTRETQYF. Here the CDR3 DNA reads TGTGCCAGTGCGGACAGAACTCGGGAGACCCAGTACTTC.